The T cell receptor beta chain described here comes from a study of blood T cell repertoires in COVID-19. Background on the study: The United States, Italy and Spain were the sources of the acute and convalescent COVID-19 samples. PBMCs, B-cell-depleted T cells, or T cells provided the cDNA or gDNA that made up the material.

This clone has a handful of counts. Germline V gives CDR1 WNHNN, CDR2 SYGVQD (reference sequence). The V and J ends lost 7 bases and 0 bases, in that order; junction bases with no gene match: 0. CDR3 length: 13 residues. As originally analysed: Nucleated cell number was recorded as an estimate derived from reference gene primer amplification. TCRdb's table, derived via immunoSEQ multiplex PCR, lists solely in-frame clones and lacks some. Clone size and V and J calls were adopted from that table, with D and trimming inferred from the DNA. The sample consists of approximately 97,000 clones, roughly four fifths of them appearing once.

The sequenced sample consisted of peripheral blood. The rearrangement links TRBV10-1 to TRBJ1-3; 7 bases agree with TRBD1. This receptor was obtained from a man between 40 and 49 years old with active or convalescent COVID-19. The CDR3 loop reads CASTGGSGNTIYF. CDR3 bases: TGCGCCAGCACAGGGGGCTCTGGAAACACCATATATTTT.